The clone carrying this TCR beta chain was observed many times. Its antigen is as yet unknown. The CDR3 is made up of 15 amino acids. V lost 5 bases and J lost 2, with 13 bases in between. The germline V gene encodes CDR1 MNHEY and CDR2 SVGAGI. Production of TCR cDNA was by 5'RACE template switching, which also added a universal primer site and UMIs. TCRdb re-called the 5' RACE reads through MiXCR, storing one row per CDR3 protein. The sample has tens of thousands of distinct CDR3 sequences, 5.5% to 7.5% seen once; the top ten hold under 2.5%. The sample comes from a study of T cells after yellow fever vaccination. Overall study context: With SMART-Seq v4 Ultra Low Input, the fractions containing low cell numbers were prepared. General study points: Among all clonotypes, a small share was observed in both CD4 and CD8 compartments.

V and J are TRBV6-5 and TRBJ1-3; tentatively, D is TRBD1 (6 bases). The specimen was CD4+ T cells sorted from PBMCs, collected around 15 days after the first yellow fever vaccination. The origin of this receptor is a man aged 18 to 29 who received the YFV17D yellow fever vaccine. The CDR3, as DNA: TGTGCCAGCAGTCCAGGGGATCGGGCTGGAAACACCATATATTTT. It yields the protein CASSPGDRAGNTIYF.